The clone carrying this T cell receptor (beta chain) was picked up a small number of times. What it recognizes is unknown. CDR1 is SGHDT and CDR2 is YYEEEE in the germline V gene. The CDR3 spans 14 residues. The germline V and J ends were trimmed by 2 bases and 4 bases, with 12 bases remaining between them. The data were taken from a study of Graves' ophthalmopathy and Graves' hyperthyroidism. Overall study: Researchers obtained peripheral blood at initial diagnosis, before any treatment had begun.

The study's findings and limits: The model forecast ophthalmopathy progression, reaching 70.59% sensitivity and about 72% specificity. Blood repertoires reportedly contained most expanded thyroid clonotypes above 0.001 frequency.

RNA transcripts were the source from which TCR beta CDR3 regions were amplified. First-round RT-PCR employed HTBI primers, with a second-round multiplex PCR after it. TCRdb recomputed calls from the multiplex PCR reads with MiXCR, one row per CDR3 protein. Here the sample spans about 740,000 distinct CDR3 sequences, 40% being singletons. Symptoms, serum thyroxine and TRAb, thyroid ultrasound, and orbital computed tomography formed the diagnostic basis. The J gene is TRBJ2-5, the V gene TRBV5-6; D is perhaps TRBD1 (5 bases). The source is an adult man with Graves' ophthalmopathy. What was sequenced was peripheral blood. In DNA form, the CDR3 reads TGTGCCAGCAGCTTTCAAGGGGCAGGAGAGACCCAGTACTTC. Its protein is CASSFQGAGETQYF.